The 4 T cell receptor beta chains in this list originate from one sample, sequenced in a study of identical twins. TCRdb analysed the 5' RACE reads with MiXCR anew, one entry per CDR3 protein. The sample has 1,800,000 or so distinct CDR3 sequences, less than 40% seen once. Sequenced sample: cord blood. The source is a newborn girl in good health.

V is TRBV20-1 and J is TRBJ1-4; D remains unclear. Looked up from germline, CDR1 is DFQATT and CDR2 is SNEGSKA (reference sequence). The CDR3 consists of 13 residues. The V end was cut by 6 bases, the J end by 4 bases, with 12 bases between. For the CDR3, the DNA is TGCAGTGCCACCGGGGAATTTAATGAAAAACTGTTTTTT. The encoded protein is CSATGEFNEKLFF.

The CDR3 region has the DNA TGTGCCAGCAGCCGGGGGTCGTCCCCGTCTCGAGGCTACACCTTC. It codes for CASSRGSSPSRGYTF. The chain joins TRBV3-1 to TRBJ1-2, with a possible D match to TRBD1 (5 bases). V gave up 4 bases and J gave up 8 bases, with 20 bases separating them. Germline CDR1 is LGHDT and CDR2 is YNNKEL (reference sequence). This CDR3 is built from 15 residues.

This sequence joins TRBV5-1 and TRBJ1-1; the D is unclear. Trimming cost V 1 base and J 7 bases, with 8 bases left between them. The CDR3 sequence is 12 residues long. Germline CDR1 and CDR2: SGHRS and YFSETQ. The DNA of the CDR3 is TGCGCCAGCAGCTTGACTCAGTTTGAAGCTTTCTTT. It translates to CASSLTQFEAFF.

The chain carries TRBV20-1 and TRBJ2-7; 7 nucleotides agree with TRBD2. The length of the CDR3 is 13 residues. J lost 1 base, V lost 6 bases, and 6 bases had no gene match. Germline assignment: CDR1 DFQATT and CDR2 SNEGSKA (reference sequence). As DNA, the CDR3 is TGCAGTGCCCGCGAGCGGGATTCCTACGAGCAGTACTTC. As protein: CSARERDSYEQYF.